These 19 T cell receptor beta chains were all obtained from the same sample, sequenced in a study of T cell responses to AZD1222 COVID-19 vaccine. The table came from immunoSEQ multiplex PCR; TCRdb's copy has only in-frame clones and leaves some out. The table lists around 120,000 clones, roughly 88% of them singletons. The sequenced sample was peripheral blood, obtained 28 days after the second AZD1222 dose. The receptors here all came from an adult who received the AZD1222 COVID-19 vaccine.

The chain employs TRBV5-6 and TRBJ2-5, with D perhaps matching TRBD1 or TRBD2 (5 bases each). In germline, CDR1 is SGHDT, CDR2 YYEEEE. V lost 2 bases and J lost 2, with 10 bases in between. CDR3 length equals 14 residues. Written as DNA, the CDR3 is TGTGCCAGCAGCTTCAGGGACGGACAAGAGACCCAGTACTTC. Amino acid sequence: CASSFRDGQETQYF.

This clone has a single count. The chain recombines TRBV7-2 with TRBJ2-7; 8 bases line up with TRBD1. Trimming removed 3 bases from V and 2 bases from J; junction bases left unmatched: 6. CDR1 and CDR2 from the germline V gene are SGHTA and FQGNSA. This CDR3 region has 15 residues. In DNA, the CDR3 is TGTGCCAGCAGCTTCCTTCAGGGGGCCCCCTACGAGCAGTACTTC. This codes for CASSFLQGAPYEQYF. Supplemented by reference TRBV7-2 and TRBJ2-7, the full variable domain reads GAGVSQSPSNKVTEKGKDVELRCDPISGHTALYWYRQSLGQGLEFLIYFQGNSAPDKSGLPSDRFSAERTGGSVSTLTIQRTQQEDSAVYLCASSFLQGAPYEQYFGPGTRLTVT.

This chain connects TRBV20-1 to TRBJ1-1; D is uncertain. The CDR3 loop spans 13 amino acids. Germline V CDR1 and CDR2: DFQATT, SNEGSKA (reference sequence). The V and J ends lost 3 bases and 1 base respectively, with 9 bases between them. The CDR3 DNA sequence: TGCAGTGCTAGTCCCCGTCAGAACACTGAAGCTTTCTTT. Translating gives CSASPRQNTEAFF.

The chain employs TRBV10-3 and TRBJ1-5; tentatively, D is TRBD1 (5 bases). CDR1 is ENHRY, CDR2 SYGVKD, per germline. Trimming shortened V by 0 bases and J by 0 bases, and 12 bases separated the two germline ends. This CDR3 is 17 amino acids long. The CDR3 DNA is TGTGCCATCAGTGAGTCGGAAGATAGGGGTAGCAATCAGCCCCAGCATTTT. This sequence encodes CAISESEDRGSNQPQHF.

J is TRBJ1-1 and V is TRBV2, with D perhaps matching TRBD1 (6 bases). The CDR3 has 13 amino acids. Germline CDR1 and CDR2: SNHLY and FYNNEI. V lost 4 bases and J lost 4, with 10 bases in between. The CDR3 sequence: CASSGGAGTEAFF. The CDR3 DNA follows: TGTGCCAGCAGTGGGGGGGCTGGCACTGAAGCTTTCTTT.

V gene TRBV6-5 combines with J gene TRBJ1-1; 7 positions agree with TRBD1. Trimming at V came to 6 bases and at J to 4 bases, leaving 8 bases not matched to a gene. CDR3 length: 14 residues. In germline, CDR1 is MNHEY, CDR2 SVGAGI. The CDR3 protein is CASRAGGSGTEAFF. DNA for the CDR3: TGTGCCAGCAGGGCAGGGGGAAGCGGCACTGAAGCTTTCTTT.

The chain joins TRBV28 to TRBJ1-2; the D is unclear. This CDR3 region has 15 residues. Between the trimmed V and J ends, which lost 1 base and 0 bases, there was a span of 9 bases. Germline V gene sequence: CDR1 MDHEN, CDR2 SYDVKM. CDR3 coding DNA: TGTGCCAGCAGTTTATCCCGGGCAGCTAACTATGGCTACACCTTC. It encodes CASSLSRAANYGYTF.

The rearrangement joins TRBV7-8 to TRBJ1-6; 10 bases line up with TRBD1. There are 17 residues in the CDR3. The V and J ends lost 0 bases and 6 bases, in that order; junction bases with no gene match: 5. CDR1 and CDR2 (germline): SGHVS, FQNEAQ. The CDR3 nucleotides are TGTGCCAGCAGCTTAGCGAGTGGGACAGGGGTTAATTCACCCCTCCACTTT. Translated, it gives CASSLASGTGVNSPLHF.

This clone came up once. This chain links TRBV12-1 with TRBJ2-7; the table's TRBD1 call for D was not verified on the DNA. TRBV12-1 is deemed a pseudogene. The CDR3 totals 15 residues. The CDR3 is CASSPGQTIPYEQYF. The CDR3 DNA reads TGTGCCAGCAGCCCGGGACAGACGATACCCTACGAGCAGTACTTC.

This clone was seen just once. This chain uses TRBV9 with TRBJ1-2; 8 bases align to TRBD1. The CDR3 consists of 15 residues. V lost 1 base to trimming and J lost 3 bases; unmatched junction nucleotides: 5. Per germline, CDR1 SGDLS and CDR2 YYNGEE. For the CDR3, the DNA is TGTGCCAGCAGCGTAAGGACAGGGATGGACTATGGCTACACCTTC. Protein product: CASSVRTGMDYGYTF.

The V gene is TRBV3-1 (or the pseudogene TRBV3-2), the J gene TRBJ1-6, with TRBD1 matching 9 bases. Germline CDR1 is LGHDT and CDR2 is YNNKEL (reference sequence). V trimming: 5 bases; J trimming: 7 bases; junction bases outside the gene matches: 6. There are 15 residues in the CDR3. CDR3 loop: CASSFWDRENSPLHF. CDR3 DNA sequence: TGTGCCAGCAGCTTTTGGGACAGGGAGAATTCACCCCTCCACTTT.

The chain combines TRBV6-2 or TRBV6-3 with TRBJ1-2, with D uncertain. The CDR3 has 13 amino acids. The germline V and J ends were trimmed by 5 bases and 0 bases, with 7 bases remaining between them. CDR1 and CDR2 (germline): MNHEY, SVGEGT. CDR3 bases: TGTGCCAGCAGTGCATCGCCTAACTATGGCTACACCTTC. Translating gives CASSASPNYGYTF.

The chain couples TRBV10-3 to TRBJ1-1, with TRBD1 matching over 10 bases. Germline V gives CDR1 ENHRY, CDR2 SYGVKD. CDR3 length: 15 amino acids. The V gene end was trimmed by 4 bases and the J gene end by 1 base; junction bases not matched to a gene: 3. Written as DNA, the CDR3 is TGTGCCATCAGTGGGGGACAGGGGTGGAACACTGAAGCTTTCTTT. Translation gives CAISGGQGWNTEAFF.

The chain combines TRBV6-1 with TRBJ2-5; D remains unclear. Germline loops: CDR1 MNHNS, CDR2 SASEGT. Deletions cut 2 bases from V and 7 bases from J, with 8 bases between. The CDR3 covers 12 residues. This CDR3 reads CASSENSGTQYF. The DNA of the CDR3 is TGTGCCAGCAGTGAAAATAGTGGGACCCAGTACTTC.

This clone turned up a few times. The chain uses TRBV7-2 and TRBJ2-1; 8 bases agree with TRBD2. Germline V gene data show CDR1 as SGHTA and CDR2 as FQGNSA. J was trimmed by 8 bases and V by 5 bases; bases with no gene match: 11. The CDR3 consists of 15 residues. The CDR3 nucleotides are TGTGCCAGCAGCATGCAGGGTGGGCGGGGGGATGAGCAGTTCTTC. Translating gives CASSMQGGRGDEQFF.

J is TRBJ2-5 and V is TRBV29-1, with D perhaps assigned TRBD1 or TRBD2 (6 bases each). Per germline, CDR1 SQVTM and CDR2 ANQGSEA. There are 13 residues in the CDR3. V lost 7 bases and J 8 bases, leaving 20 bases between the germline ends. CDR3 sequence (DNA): TGCAGCGCAGAGACAGGAGGGAAGAGAACCCAGTACTTC. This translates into CSAETGGKRTQYF. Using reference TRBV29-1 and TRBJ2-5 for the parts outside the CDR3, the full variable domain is SAVISQKPSRDICQRGTSLTIQCQVDSQVTMMFWYRQQPGQSLTLIATANQGSEATYESGFVIDKFPISRPNLTFSTLTVSNMSPEDSSIYLCSAETGGKRTQYFGPGTRLLVL.

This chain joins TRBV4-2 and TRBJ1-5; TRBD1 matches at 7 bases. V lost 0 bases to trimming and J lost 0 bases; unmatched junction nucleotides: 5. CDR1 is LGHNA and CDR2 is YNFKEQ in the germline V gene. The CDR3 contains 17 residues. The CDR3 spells CASSQDLTGYSNQPQHF. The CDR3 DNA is TGTGCCAGCAGCCAAGATTTGACAGGGTATAGCAATCAGCCCCAGCATTTT.

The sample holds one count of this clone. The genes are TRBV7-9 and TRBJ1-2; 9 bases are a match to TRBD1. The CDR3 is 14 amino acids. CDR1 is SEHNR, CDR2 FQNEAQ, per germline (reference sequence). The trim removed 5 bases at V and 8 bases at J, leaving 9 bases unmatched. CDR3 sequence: CASSRAGTGSGYTF. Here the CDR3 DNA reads TGTGCCAGCAGCCGAGCCGGGACAGGGTCGGGCTACACCTTC.

CDR3: CASSLDGLSYEQYF. The CDR3 bases are TGTGCCAGCAGCTTGGACGGGCTCTCCTACGAGCAGTACTTC. The J gene is TRBJ2-7, the V gene TRBV5-8; D is ambiguous. V lost 0 bases, J lost 0 bases, and 7 bases lay in between. The CDR3 is made up of 14 amino acids. CDR1 SGHTS and CDR2 YDEGEE come from the germline V gene.